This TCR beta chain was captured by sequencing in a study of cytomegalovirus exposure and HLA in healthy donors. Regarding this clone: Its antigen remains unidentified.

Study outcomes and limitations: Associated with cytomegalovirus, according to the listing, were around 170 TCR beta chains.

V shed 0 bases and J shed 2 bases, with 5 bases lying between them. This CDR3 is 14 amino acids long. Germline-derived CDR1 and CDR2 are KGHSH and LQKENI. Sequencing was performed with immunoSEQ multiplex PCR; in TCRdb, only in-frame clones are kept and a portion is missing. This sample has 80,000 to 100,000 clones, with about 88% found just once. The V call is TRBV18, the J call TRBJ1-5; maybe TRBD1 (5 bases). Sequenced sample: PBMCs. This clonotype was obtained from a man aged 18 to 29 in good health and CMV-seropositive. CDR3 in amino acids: CASSPPGGNQPQHF. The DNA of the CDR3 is TGTGCCAGCTCACCACCAGGGGGCAATCAGCCCCAGCATTTT.